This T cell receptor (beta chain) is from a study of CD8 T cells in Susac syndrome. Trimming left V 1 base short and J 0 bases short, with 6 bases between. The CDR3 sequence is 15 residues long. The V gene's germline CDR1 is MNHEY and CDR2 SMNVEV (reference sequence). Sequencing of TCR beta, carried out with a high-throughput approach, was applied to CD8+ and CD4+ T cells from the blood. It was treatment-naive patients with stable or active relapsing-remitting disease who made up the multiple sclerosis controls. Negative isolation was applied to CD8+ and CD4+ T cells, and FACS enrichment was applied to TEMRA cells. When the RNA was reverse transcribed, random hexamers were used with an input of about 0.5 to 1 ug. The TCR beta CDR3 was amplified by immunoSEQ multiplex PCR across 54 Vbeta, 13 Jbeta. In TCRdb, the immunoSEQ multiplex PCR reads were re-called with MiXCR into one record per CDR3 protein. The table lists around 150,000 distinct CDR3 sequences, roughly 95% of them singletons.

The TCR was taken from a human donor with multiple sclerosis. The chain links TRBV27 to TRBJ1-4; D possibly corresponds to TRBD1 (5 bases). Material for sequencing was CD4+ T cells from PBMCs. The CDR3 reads CASSLWGTTNEKLFF. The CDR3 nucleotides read TGTGCCAGCAGTTTATGGGGGACAACTAATGAAAAACTGTTTTTT.